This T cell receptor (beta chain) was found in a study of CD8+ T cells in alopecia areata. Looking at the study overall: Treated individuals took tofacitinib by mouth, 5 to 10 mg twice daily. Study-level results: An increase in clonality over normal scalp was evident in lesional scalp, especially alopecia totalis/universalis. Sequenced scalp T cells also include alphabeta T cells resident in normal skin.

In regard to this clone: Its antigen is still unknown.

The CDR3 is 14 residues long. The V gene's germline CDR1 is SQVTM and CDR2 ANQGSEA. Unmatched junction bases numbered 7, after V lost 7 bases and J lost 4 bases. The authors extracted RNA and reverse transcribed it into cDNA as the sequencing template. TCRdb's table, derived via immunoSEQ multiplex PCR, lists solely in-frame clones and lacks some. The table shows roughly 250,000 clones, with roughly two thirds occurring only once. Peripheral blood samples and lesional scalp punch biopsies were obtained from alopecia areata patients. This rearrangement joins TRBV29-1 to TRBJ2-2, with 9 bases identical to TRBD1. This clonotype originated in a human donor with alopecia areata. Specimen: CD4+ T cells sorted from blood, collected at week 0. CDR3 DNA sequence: TGCAGCGGAACACAGGGGGCTGGCACCGGGGAGCTGTTTTTT. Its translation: CSGTQGAGTGELFF.